A single sample gave rise to the 23 T cell receptor beta chains below, sequenced in a study of cytomegalovirus exposure and HLA in healthy donors. The PCR employed 60 Vbeta primers together with 13 Jbeta primers. Sequencing used immunoSEQ multiplex PCR; TCRdb keeps in-frame clones, though not all of them. Seen here are 90,000 to 120,000 clones, roughly 84% observed once, and the top ten hold 1.2%. The sequenced material came from PBMCs. Every receptor here comes from a young woman in good health and CMV-seronegative.

The chain recombines TRBV23-1 with TRBJ2-7; possible D gene TRBD2, 5 bases. TRBV23-1 is marked as an open reading frame, function uncertain. This CDR3 region has 18 residues. Between the trimmed V and J ends, which lost 2 bases and 0 bases, there was a span of 20 bases. CDR3 amino acids: CASSQLEAPLTGSYEQYF. The CDR3 bases are TGCGCCAGCAGTCAACTGGAGGCTCCACTCACCGGCTCCTACGAGCAGTACTTC.

J is TRBJ2-7 and V is TRBV7-9, with a weak D call TRBD2 (6 bases). There are 13 residues in the CDR3. V was clipped by 1 base and J by 4 bases, with 8 bases between them. The V gene's germline CDR1 is SEHNR and CDR2 FQNEAQ (reference sequence). CDR3 DNA sequence: TGTGCCAGCAGCTTAGGGGGACTGTACGAGCAGTACTTC. Protein product: CASSLGGLYEQYF.

V is TRBV7-2 and J is TRBJ1-3; unclear D gene. Trimming cost V 7 bases and J 2 bases, with 21 bases left between them. The germline V gene encodes CDR1 SGHTA and CDR2 FQGNSA. The CDR3 totals 17 residues. The DNA for the CDR3 is TGTGCCAGCACCATGTCACGTTTCGGTCTAACTGGAAACACCATATATTTT. Protein: CASTMSRFGLTGNTIYF.

The chain recombines TRBV7-9 with TRBJ2-5; 10 nucleotides line up with TRBD2. Near its end, the DNA agrees better with TRBJ2-7, so the J call may be wrong. This CDR3 has 17 residues. Germline CDR1 and CDR2: SEHNR and FQNEAQ (reference sequence). The CDR3, as DNA: TGTGCCAGCAGCTTAGGGGTTGCTAGCGGGGGCCTCTACGAGCAGTACTTC. This encodes CASSLGVASGGLYEQYF.

The gene calls are TRBV9 and TRBJ2-3; 10 bases fit TRBD2. The CDR3 covers 18 residues. Trimming at V came to 4 bases and at J to 4 bases, leaving 15 bases not matched to a gene. The V gene's germline CDR1 is SGDLS and CDR2 YYNGEE. The DNA of the CDR3 is TGTGCCAGCAGCTCCTGGCCCGAGCGGGAGGGCCGACCAGATACGCAGTATTTT. Amino acid sequence: CASSSWPEREGRPDTQYF.

In its sample, this clone is medium-sized. At the DNA level, this CDR3 is encoded by other sequences in the same sample as well. This chain links TRBV4-2 with TRBJ2-6; maybe TRBD1 (5 bases). This CDR3 is built from 16 residues. Germline CDR1 reads LGHNA; CDR2 reads YNFKEQ. V lost 0 bases to trimming and J lost 1 base, with 7 bases between them. CDR3 in amino acids: CASSQERGSGANVLTF. Written as DNA, the CDR3 is TGTGCCAGCAGCCAAGAAAGGGGATCTGGGGCCAACGTCCTGACTTTC.

The chain is built from TRBV18 and TRBJ1-1; TRBD1 is a possible D gene (5 bases). Trimming took 3 bases from V and 2 from J, leaving 16 bases between them. The CDR3 is 16 residues long. Germline CDR1 KGHSH, CDR2 LQKENI. The CDR3 sequence is CASSPMAGPINTEAFF. The CDR3 nucleotides read TGTGCCAGCTCACCGATGGCAGGGCCGATAAACACTGAAGCTTTCTTT.

A few counts support this clone. V and J are TRBV6-5 and TRBJ2-5; TRBD2 agrees at 9 bases. The J segment lost 4 bases and the V segment lost 2 bases, leaving 8 bases of the junction unmatched. Germline values: CDR1 MNHEY, CDR2 SVGAGI. The CDR3 is 16 amino acids. This chain's CDR3 is CASSYSPAGGRETQYF. The CDR3 DNA reads TGTGCCAGCAGTTACAGTCCTGCGGGAGGGAGAGAGACCCAGTACTTC.

V usage is TRBV7-9 and J usage is TRBJ2-1; the match to TRBD2 covers 12 bases. Germline CDR1 and CDR2: SEHNR and FQNEAQ (reference sequence). The CDR3 runs 15 residues. V was clipped by 3 bases and J by 9 bases; unmatched bases: 6. The DNA of the CDR3 is TGTGCCAGCAGCTTCGTGGGACTAGCGGGCGGTGAGCAGTTCTTC. Its protein product is CASSFVGLAGGEQFF.

The chain combines TRBV4-3 with TRBJ2-1; 10 positions agree with TRBD2. The CDR3 contains 15 residues. CDR1 LGHNA and CDR2 YSLEER come from the germline V gene. The trim removed 5 bases at V and 8 bases at J, leaving 9 bases unmatched. The CDR3 reads CASSSTSGVGDEQFF. CDR3 nucleotide sequence: TGCGCCAGCAGCTCAACTAGCGGGGTTGGCGATGAGCAGTTCTTC.

The table lists this clone with a count of one. The J gene is TRBJ1-2, the V gene TRBV5-6; no clear D. The V and J ends lost 3 bases and 3 bases respectively, with 12 bases between them. The CDR3 is 14 residues long. Germline V CDR1 and CDR2: SGHDT, YYEEEE. The CDR3 here is CASSSQTEYYGYTF. For the CDR3, the DNA is TGTGCCAGCAGCTCTCAAACAGAATACTATGGCTACACCTTC.

The genes are TRBV28 and TRBJ2-7; D is ambiguous. Germline loops: CDR1 MDHEN, CDR2 SYDVKM. The CDR3 has 13 residues. Trimming pared 3 bases from V and 6 bases from J, leaving 12 bases between. The CDR3 loop is CASSLVRLGEQYF. The CDR3 DNA sequence: TGTGCCAGCAGTTTGGTGCGACTGGGCGAGCAGTACTTC.

This chain links TRBV9 with TRBJ2-4; the D gene is possibly TRBD2 (6 bases). Trimming removed 2 bases from V and 1 base from J, with 16 bases in between. Germline V gives CDR1 SGDLS, CDR2 YYNGEE. The CDR3 is 17 residues long. The CDR3, as DNA: TGTGCCAGCAGCGTGGGATTGGGAAGCGGGGCCAAAAACATTCAGTACTTC. This codes for CASSVGLGSGAKNIQYF.

V and J are TRBV9 and TRBJ2-5, with D possibly TRBD2 on 6 matching bases. With 4 bases removed from V and 1 base from J, the gap between germline ends came to 29 bases. The CDR3 is 20 amino acids. Germline CDR1 reads SGDLS; CDR2 reads YYNGEE. CDR3 sequence reads: CASSSQLSRLGGVGQETQYF. The CDR3 nucleotides are TGTGCCAGCAGCTCCCAACTCTCCCGACTTGGAGGGGTGGGCCAAGAGACCCAGTACTTC.

The chain joins TRBV19 to TRBJ2-3; 8 nucleotides align to TRBD2. There are 15 residues in the CDR3. The ends lost 6 bases at V and 2 bases at J; junction bases unmatched: 7. Germline V lookup: CDR1 LNHDA, CDR2 SQIVND (reference sequence). The CDR3 DNA reads TGTGCCAGTAGCCCCGGGGGGGGTATCACAGATACGCAGTATTTT. It translates to CASSPGGGITDTQYF.

This clone was counted a single time. CDR3 region: CASSLGRGYGYTF. For the CDR3, the DNA is TGTGCCAGCAGTTTGGGGCGGGGCTATGGCTACACCTTC. The chain recombines TRBV28 with TRBJ1-2; D may be TRBD1 (5 bases). V shed 3 bases and J shed 4 bases, with 9 bases lying between them. Germline V gives CDR1 MDHEN, CDR2 SYDVKM. CDR3 length equals 13 residues.

This rearrangement joins TRBV7-2 to TRBJ1-6, with D hard to call. Per the germline V gene, CDR1 is SGHTA and CDR2 is FQGNSA. Trimming cost V 2 bases and J 6 bases, with 11 bases left between them. The CDR3 extends over 15 amino acids. The CDR3 DNA reads as TGTGCCAGCAGCTTATCCAGAACCCCTAATTCACCCCTCCACTTT. As protein: CASSLSRTPNSPLHF.

This sequence joins TRBV6-5 and TRBJ2-1, with 12 bases identical to TRBD2. Germline V gene lookup returns CDR1 MNHEY and CDR2 SVGAGI. With 4 bases clipped from V and 4 bases from J, the junction kept 5 bases outside the gene matches. The CDR3 runs 16 residues. Written as DNA, the CDR3 is TGTGCCAGCAGTTGGACTAGCGGGGCTCTATACAATGAGCAGTTCTTC. It yields the protein CASSWTSGALYNEQFF.

This chain links TRBV11-2 with TRBJ2-3; maybe TRBD1 (9 bases). The CDR3 length is 17 residues. The V end was cut by 0 bases, the J end by 6 bases, with 19 bases between. CDR1 and CDR2 from the germline V gene are SGHAT and FQNNGV. CDR3 nucleotide sequence: TGTGCCAGCAGCTTAGAAGAAGGACAGGGGACTAGGGATACGCAGTATTTT. This encodes CASSLEEGQGTRDTQYF. Drawing the rest from reference TRBV11-2 and TRBJ2-3, the complete variable domain is EAGVAQSPRYKIIEKRQSVAFWCNPISGHATLYWYQQILGQGPKLLIQFQNNGVVDDSQLPKDRFSAERLKGVDSTLKIQPAKLEDSAVYLCASSLEEGQGTRDTQYFGPGTRLTVL.

Only one count was recorded for this clone. This chain connects TRBV10-3 to TRBJ2-1; TRBD2 matches 7 bases. The CDR3 consists of 17 residues. V trimming: 3 bases; J trimming: 9 bases; junction bases outside the gene matches: 17. CDR1 and CDR2 from the germline V gene are ENHRY and SYGVKD. Here the CDR3 reads CAISEPLGGRVASEQFF. The CDR3, as DNA: TGTGCCATCAGTGAACCCCTTGGAGGGAGGGTGGCTAGTGAGCAGTTCTTC.

The chain carries TRBV5-4 and TRBJ2-3, with 9 bases that match TRBD1. The germline V gene encodes CDR1 SGHNT and CDR2 YYREEE (reference sequence). This CDR3 contains 15 residues. J lost 5 bases, V lost 0 bases, and 4 bases had no gene match. CDR3 loop: CASSLARTGVDTQYF. CDR3 sequence (DNA): TGTGCCAGCAGCTTGGCGAGGACAGGGGTAGATACGCAGTATTTT.

This chain links TRBV5-1 with TRBJ2-7; 9 positions agree with TRBD1. Germline CDR1 reads SGHRS; CDR2 reads YFSETQ. V gave up 4 bases and J gave up 2 bases; unmatched junction bases: 13. The length of the CDR3 is 17 residues. The CDR3 region is CASSPGQGSFNAYEQYF. CDR3 sequence (DNA): TGCGCCAGCAGCCCGGGACAGGGATCCTTTAATGCCTACGAGCAGTACTTC. Based on the CDR3 plus reference TRBV5-1 and TRBJ2-7, the full variable domain is KAGVTQTPRYLIKTRGQQVTLSCSPISGHRSVSWYQQTPGQGLQFLFEYFSETQRNKGNFPGRFSGRQFSNSRSEMNVSTLELGDSALYLCASSPGQGSFNAYEQYFGPGTRLTVT.

In DNA, the CDR3 is TGTGCCAGTAGCGTACAAAGGACAGGGGATTCACCCCTCCACTTT. Translated: CASSVQRTGDSPLHF. V usage is TRBV19 and J usage is TRBJ1-6; 9 positions agree with TRBD1. The CDR3 loop spans 15 amino acids. Germline-derived CDR1 and CDR2 are LNHDA and SQIVND (reference sequence). V was pared by 6 bases and J by 8 bases, with 8 bases of the junction left unmatched. The variable domain in full, with the rest retrieved from reference TRBV19 and TRBJ1-6, is DGGITQSPKYLFRKEGQNVTLSCEQNLNHDAMYWYRQDPGQGLRLIYYSQIVNDFQKGDIAEGYSVSREKKESFPLTVTSAQKNPTAFYLCASSVQRTGDSPLHFGNGTRLTVT.